The 2 T cell receptor beta chains listed next were all sequenced from one sample in a study of T-cell reconstitution after alpha-beta-depleted transplantation in children listed by TCRdb under 2016. In light of the paper, this sample's treatment or condition label describes: allogeneic hematopoietic cell transplantation with graft depleted of TCRalphabeta T cells and CD19 B cells. Library generation was performed with PCR. Sequencing instrument: Illumina HiSeq 2500. TCR library preparation used molecular barcoding, with unique molecular identifiers applied to normalize quantification of the TCRbeta repertoire. TCRdb itself trimmed the public reads at Q25 with fastp, ran MiXCR and retained productive beta chains. Each CDR3 protein gets just one entry, which takes the most common genes and DNA from the rows behind it. For this sample there are about 210,000 distinct CDR3 sequences; around a sixth appear just once. Of the sample, about 45% is held by the ten largest clones.

Specimen: PBMCs, mostly from graft donor cells, collected 360 days after TCRalphabeta/CD19-depleted stem cell transplant. The source of these receptors is a male patient between 2 and 15 years old who had a stem cell transplant for acute lymphoblastic leukemia, so the T cells may come from the graft donor.

V gene TRBV7-9 combines with J gene TRBJ1-4; weak D call: TRBD1 (6 bases). Between the trimmed V and J ends, which lost 5 bases and 5 bases, there was a span of 12 bases. The CDR3 extends over 14 amino acids. Germline V CDR1 and CDR2: SEHNR, FQNEAQ (reference sequence). CDR3 sequence reads: CASSPQGGNEKLFF. In DNA form, the CDR3 reads TGTGCCAGCAGCCCACAGGGTGGGAATGAAAAACTGTTTTTT.

This clonotype was observed a handful of times. This chain joins TRBV6-1 and TRBJ2-3; a weak D match, TRBD2 (5 bases). The germline V gene encodes CDR1 MNHNS and CDR2 SASEGT. This CDR3 is 15 amino acids long. V was pared by 5 bases and J by 1 base, with 13 bases between. CDR3 DNA sequence: TGTGCCAGCAGTCCCCCGGACTGGGGCACAGATACGCAGTATTTT. Translating it yields CASSPPDWGTDTQYF.